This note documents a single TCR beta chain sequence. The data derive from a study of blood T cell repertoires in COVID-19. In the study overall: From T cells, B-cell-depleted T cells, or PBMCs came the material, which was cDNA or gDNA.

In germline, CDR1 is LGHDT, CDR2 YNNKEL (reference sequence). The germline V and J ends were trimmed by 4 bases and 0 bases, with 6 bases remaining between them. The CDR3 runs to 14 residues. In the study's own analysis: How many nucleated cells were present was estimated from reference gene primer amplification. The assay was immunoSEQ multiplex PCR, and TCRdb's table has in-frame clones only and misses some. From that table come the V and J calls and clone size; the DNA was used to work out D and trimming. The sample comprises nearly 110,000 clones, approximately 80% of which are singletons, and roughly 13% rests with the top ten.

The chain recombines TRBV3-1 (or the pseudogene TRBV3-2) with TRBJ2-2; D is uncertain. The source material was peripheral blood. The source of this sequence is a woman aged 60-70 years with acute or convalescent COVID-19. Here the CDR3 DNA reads TGTGCCAGCAGCCCTACCGCGAACACCGGGGAGCTGTTTTTT. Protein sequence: CASSPTANTGELFF.